These 27 T cell receptor beta chains were sequenced from one sample in a study of blood T cell repertoires in COVID-19. TCRdb's copy holds only in-frame clones and misses some; the assay was immunoSEQ multiplex PCR. This table has fewer than 350,000 clones, 80% to 90% appearing once. Source material: PBMCs or T cells enriched from blood (not recorded which). The receptors here all came from a woman in her forties with acute COVID-19.

The chain employs TRBV18 and TRBJ1-1; TRBD1 matches 7 bases. CDR1 is KGHSH and CDR2 is LQKENI in the germline V gene. This CDR3 region has 13 residues. J was trimmed by 8 bases and V by 5 bases; bases with no gene match: 8. CDR3 nucleotides: TGTGCCAGCTCAGCCACAGGGGCTGGGGAAGCTTTCTTT. Amino acid sequence: CASSATGAGEAFF.

This chain joins TRBV10-3 and TRBJ1-1; D not certain. V was cut by 8 bases and J by 0 bases, with 10 bases left in between. CDR3 length: 13 amino acids. CDR1 and CDR2 from the germline V gene are ENHRY and SYGVKD. CDR3 DNA sequence: TGTGCCATCTCTGGCCAGGTGAACACTGAAGCTTTCTTT. Its translation is CAISGQVNTEAFF.

The chain links TRBV3-1 (or the pseudogene TRBV3-2) to TRBJ2-7; 14 bases fit TRBD2. Germline CDR1 LGHDT, CDR2 YNNKEL (reference sequence). The CDR3 contains 16 residues. J was trimmed by 5 bases and V by 4 bases; bases with no gene match: 7. CDR3 protein: CASSLRTSGGWDEQYF. CDR3 in DNA: TGTGCCAGCAGCCTAAGGACTAGCGGGGGGTGGGACGAGCAGTACTTC.

The rearrangement uses TRBV5-4 and TRBJ1-2; 9 bases are shared with TRBD1. The CDR3 runs to 15 residues. Trimming cost V 3 bases and J 3 bases; bases outside gene matches: 6. Germline lookup yields CDR1 SGHNT and CDR2 YYREEE (reference sequence). The chain's CDR3 is CASSYRQGGYYGYTF. CDR3 sequence (DNA): TGTGCCAGCAGCTACCGACAGGGGGGTTACTATGGCTACACCTTC.

The chain links TRBV5-1 to TRBJ2-1; TRBD1 agrees at 7 bases. The CDR3 sequence is 15 residues long. The trim removed 4 bases at V and 5 bases at J, leaving 9 bases unmatched. The V gene's germline CDR1 is SGHRS and CDR2 YFSETQ. The CDR3 nucleotides read TGCGCCAGCAGCCCTCCGGGACAGAGTAACAATGAGCAGTTCTTC. It translates to CASSPPGQSNNEQFF.

This clone was picked up a small number of times. This rearrangement joins TRBV2 to TRBJ1-5, with D uncertain. V was shortened by 1 base and J by 4 bases, with 8 bases between the two germline ends. CDR1 SNHLY and CDR2 FYNNEI come from the germline V gene. The CDR3 contains 14 residues. The DNA of the CDR3 is TGTGCCAGCAGTGAAGGGCGGCAGAATCAGCCCCAGCATTTT. Amino acids: CASSEGRQNQPQHF.

Concerning this clone itself: Additional DNA sequences in this sample encode the identical CDR3. This chain connects TRBV4-3 to TRBJ1-2; no reliable D call. Germline-derived CDR1 and CDR2 are LGHNA and YSLEER. There are 15 residues in the CDR3. The V end was cut by 0 bases, the J end by 4 bases, with 12 bases between. This chain's CDR3 is CASSQDPGSGYGYTF. The CDR3 DNA sequence: TGCGCCAGCAGCCAAGATCCGGGGTCTGGCTATGGCTACACCTTC.

The chain is built from TRBV2 and TRBJ2-7; D may be TRBD2 (5 bases). The ends were cut back, 4 bases at V and 2 bases at J, with 12 bases in the middle. CDR3 length equals 14 residues. CDR1 and CDR2 (germline): SNHLY, FYNNEI. The CDR3 DNA follows: TGTGCCAGCAGTGGTGGCGTCGGGACCTACGAGCAGTACTTC. Its translation: CASSGGVGTYEQYF.

The V gene is TRBV28, the J gene TRBJ1-1, with D perhaps TRBD1 (5 bases). V gave up 5 bases and J gave up 1 base, with 11 bases separating them. Germline CDR1 is MDHEN and CDR2 is SYDVKM. The CDR3 covers 14 residues. The CDR3 sequence is CASSRTQGNTEAFF. The CDR3 DNA is TGTGCCAGCAGTCGAACGCAGGGGAACACTGAAGCTTTCTTT. Full variable domain (missing parts from reference TRBV28 and TRBJ1-1): DVKVTQSSRYLVKRTGEKVFLECVQDMDHENMFWYRQDPGLGLRLIYFSYDVKMKEKGDIPEGYSVSREKKERFSLILESASTNQTSMYLCASSRTQGNTEAFFGQGTRLTVV.

The chain is built from TRBV28 and TRBJ2-7; 8 bases agree with TRBD2. V lost 4 bases and J lost 4; bases outside the gene matches: 6. The CDR3 covers 14 residues. Germline CDR1 and CDR2: MDHEN and SYDVKM. The CDR3 spells CASSSGRGMYEQYF. The CDR3 bases are TGTGCCAGCAGTTCCGGGAGGGGGATGTACGAGCAGTACTTC.

The chain employs TRBV19 and TRBJ1-5; tentatively, D is TRBD1 (6 bases). The CDR3 length is 15 residues. The germline CDR1 and CDR2 sequences are LNHDA and SQIVND (reference sequence). V lost 3 bases and J 4 bases, leaving 13 bases between the germline ends. Here the CDR3 reads CASSILDSQNQPQHF. The CDR3 DNA sequence: TGTGCCAGTAGTATTTTGGACAGCCAAAATCAGCCCCAGCATTTT.

The genes are TRBV9 and TRBJ2-7; 9 bases fit TRBD1. CDR3 length: 15 residues. J was trimmed by 7 bases and V by 4 bases; bases with no gene match: 12. Germline V gene sequence: CDR1 SGDLS, CDR2 YYNGEE. The CDR3 is CASSPRQGEFAEQYF. CDR3 coding DNA: TGTGCCAGCAGCCCAAGACAGGGGGAGTTTGCGGAGCAGTACTTC.

V and J are TRBV6-1 and TRBJ1-2; 12 bases match TRBD1. The V gene end was trimmed by 4 bases and the J gene end by 0 bases; junction bases not matched to a gene: 3. The CDR3 spans 16 residues. Germline assignment: CDR1 MNHNS and CDR2 SASEGT. The CDR3, as DNA: TGTGCCAGCAGTGTCCGGGACAGGGGGCCTAACTATGGCTACACCTTC. It translates to CASSVRDRGPNYGYTF.

This chain connects TRBV3-1 (or the pseudogene TRBV3-2) to TRBJ2-3, with TRBD2 matching over 10 bases. The CDR3 consists of 20 residues. CDR1 is LGHDT and CDR2 is YNNKEL in the germline V gene (reference sequence). V was pared by 0 bases and J by 6 bases, with 18 bases of the junction left unmatched. The CDR3 DNA reads as TGTGCCAGCAGCCAAGATGGTTGGGGACTAGCGCTCACAAACGTGGATACGCAGTATTTT. The encoded protein is CASSQDGWGLALTNVDTQYF.

The chain recombines TRBV18 with TRBJ2-7, with 7 bases lining up with TRBD1. This CDR3 has 18 residues. Per germline, CDR1 KGHSH and CDR2 LQKENI. The V gene end was trimmed by 6 bases and the J gene end by 5 bases; junction bases not matched to a gene: 22. The DNA for the CDR3 is TGTGCCAGCTCCCGACTTTCACAGGGGTCGTATGTATCGGACGAGCAGTACTTC. Its translation: CASSRLSQGSYVSDEQYF.

As regards this clone: The same CDR3 can be traced to other DNA sequences in this sample. The CDR3 bases are TGTGCCAGCAGCCCCACAGGGGGCTATGGCTACACCTTC. Protein product: CASSPTGGYGYTF. The chain joins TRBV3-1 (or the pseudogene TRBV3-2) to TRBJ1-2; 8 nucleotides line up with TRBD1. With V trimmed by 4 bases and J by 4 bases, 2 bases remained unmatched. The CDR3 runs 13 residues. Germline assignment: CDR1 LGHDT and CDR2 YNNKEL (reference sequence).

The chain carries TRBV28 and TRBJ2-5, with D unclear. CDR1 and CDR2 (germline): MDHEN, SYDVKM. The CDR3 has 14 amino acids. The V gene lost 7 bases and the J gene lost 2 bases, with 14 bases spanning the gap. CDR3 DNA sequence: TGTGCCAGCACCCAGGTGGCAGCACAAGAGACCCAGTACTTC. As protein: CASTQVAAQETQYF. Using reference TRBV28 and TRBJ2-5 for the parts outside the CDR3, the full variable domain is DVKVTQSSRYLVKRTGEKVFLECVQDMDHENMFWYRQDPGLGLRLIYFSYDVKMKEKGDIPEGYSVSREKKERFSLILESASTNQTSMYLCASTQVAAQETQYFGPGTRLLVL.

The chain has TRBV4-2 and TRBJ2-2, with 7 bases aligning to TRBD1. The germline V gene has CDR1 LGHNA and CDR2 YNFKEQ. Trimming removed 4 bases from V and 4 bases from J; junction bases left unmatched: 9. The CDR3 length is 16 residues. This chain's CDR3 is CASSLQTGPSTGELFF. DNA for the CDR3: TGTGCCAGCAGCCTGCAGACAGGGCCCTCCACCGGGGAGCTGTTTTTT.

The chain carries TRBV15 and TRBJ1-3; 8 positions agree with TRBD1. V lost 1 base to trimming and J lost 2 bases; unmatched junction nucleotides: 4. This CDR3 contains 16 residues. The germline V gene encodes CDR1 LNHNV and CDR2 YYDKDF (reference sequence). The CDR3 DNA is TGTGCCACCAGCAGAGCCCGGACAGGGACTGGAAACACCATATATTTT. It yields the protein CATSRARTGTGNTIYF.

The gene calls are TRBV21-1 and TRBJ1-5. TRBV21-1 is an annotated pseudogene. The CDR3 sequence is 17 residues long. This chain's CDR3 is CAKLVGGRGTSNQPQHF. CDR3 nucleotides: TGTGCCAAGCTCGTAGGAGGGCGCGGTACAAGCAATCAGCCCCAGCATTTT.

V usage is TRBV10-3 and J usage is TRBJ2-2; perhaps TRBD1 as D (5 bases). The CDR3 totals 14 residues. Germline assignment: CDR1 ENHRY and CDR2 SYGVKD. V lost 6 bases to trimming and J lost 0 bases, with 8 bases between them. In nucleotides, the CDR3 is TGTGCCATCAGAGACAGCCCGAACACCGGGGAGCTGTTTTTT. This encodes CAIRDSPNTGELFF.

The chain has TRBV6-1 and TRBJ2-7; D gene ambiguous. With 0 bases removed from V and 7 bases from J, the gap between germline ends came to 4 bases. Germline V lookup: CDR1 MNHNS, CDR2 SASEGT. The CDR3 consists of 11 residues. The CDR3 coding sequence is TGTGCCAGCAGTGAAGCTTATGAGCAGTACTTC. Translating it yields CASSEAYEQYF.

V and J are TRBV21-1 and TRBJ1-3. TRBV21-1 is recorded as a pseudogene. The CDR3 contains 18 residues. The CDR3 DNA is TGTGCCAGCAGCAAAGGGTGTTCGGTGAGCCCCTCTGGAAACACCATATATTTT. As protein: CASSKGCSVSPSGNTIYF.

The chain is built from TRBV28 and TRBJ2-1; possibly TRBD2 for D (5 bases). Germline CDR1 MDHEN, CDR2 SYDVKM. Trimming left V 4 bases short and J 6 bases short, with 16 bases between. The CDR3 consists of 15 residues. The DNA of the CDR3 is TGTGCCAGCAGTTCCCAGGTTTTTGAGGGCAATGAGCAGTTCTTC. It codes for CASSSQVFEGNEQFF.

The chain couples TRBV4-3 to TRBJ1-3, with 9 bases fitting TRBD1. Trimming cost V 1 base and J 4 bases; bases outside gene matches: 5. This CDR3 has 16 amino acids. Germline CDR1 LGHNA, CDR2 YSLEER. DNA for the CDR3: TGCGCCAGCAGCCAAGGGGCACAGGGGGCGGGAAACACCATATATTTT. Residues: CASSQGAQGAGNTIYF.

The rearrangement links TRBV2 to TRBJ1-4; TRBD1 might be the D (5 bases). With 4 bases removed from V and 12 bases from J, the gap between germline ends came to 15 bases. The CDR3 extends over 13 amino acids. Germline V gives CDR1 SNHLY, CDR2 FYNNEI. CDR3 region: CASSGGGAVELFF. CDR3 nucleotides: TGTGCCAGCAGTGGCGGGGGTGCAGTCGAACTGTTTTTT.

The chain couples TRBV9 to TRBJ2-6; 8 bases agree with TRBD1. The CDR3 extends over 19 amino acids. J gave up 0 bases and V 4 bases, and 12 bases lay outside the gene matches. Germline values: CDR1 SGDLS, CDR2 YYNGEE. This CDR3 is CASSIHRDRHYSGANVLTF. In DNA form, the CDR3 reads TGTGCCAGCAGCATACACCGGGACAGGCATTACTCTGGGGCCAACGTCCTGACTTTC.